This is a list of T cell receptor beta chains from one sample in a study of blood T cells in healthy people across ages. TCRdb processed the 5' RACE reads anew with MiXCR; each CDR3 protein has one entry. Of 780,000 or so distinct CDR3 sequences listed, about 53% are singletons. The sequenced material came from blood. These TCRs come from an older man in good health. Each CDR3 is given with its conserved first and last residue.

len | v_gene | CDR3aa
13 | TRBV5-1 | CASNLGGAHGYTF
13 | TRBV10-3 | CAISEGASYEQYF
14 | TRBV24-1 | CATSDPGRVGTQYF
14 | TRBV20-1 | CSAPGGSTNQPQHF
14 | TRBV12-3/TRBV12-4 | CASSGTSASYEQYF
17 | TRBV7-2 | CASSLGLAGAAGDEQYF
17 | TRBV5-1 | CASSPPTGAGGRGEQYF
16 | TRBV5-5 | CASSVGQGAVDYGYTF
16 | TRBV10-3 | CAISEREGDLYNEQFF
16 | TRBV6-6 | CASSHTSGYSYNEQFF
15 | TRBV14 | CASNRPGQGVTEQYF
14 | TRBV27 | CVSSPPTASHEQYF
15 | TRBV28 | CASRPGGISYNEQFF
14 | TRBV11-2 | CASSLFQALNEQFF
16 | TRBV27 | CASRLSHGETSYEQYF
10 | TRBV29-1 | CSTDTETQYF
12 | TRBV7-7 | CAVGLAGNEQFF
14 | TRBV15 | CATSGEGNKNIQYF
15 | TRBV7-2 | CASSTWTGKNEKLFF
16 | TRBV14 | CASSQGPSGLAGVEYF
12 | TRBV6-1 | CASSDRGPRQYF
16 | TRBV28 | CASSLSWALSNQPQHF
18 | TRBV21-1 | CASSKAAAGHPQIGKQFF
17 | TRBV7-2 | CASSLGLGGAVYYEQYF
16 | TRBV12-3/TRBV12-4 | CASSQRGQGAGTEAFF
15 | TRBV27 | CASSFGQVNTDTQYF
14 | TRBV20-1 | CSAREPSGPYEQYF
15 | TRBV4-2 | CASSQAPSGTGEQYF
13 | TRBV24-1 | CATGGTGRNEQFF
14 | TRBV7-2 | CASSSKGDNYGYTF
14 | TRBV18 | CASSRDLGEEKLFF
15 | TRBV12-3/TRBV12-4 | CASSLAGGYQETQFF
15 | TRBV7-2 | CASSLGQGVGTEAFF
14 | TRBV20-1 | CSAAGTSGRNEQYF
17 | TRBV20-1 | CSARLPRGASSNQPQHF
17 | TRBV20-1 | CSARWRSGLGPHYEQYF
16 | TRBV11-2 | CASSSLRDRGWYEQYF
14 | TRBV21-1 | CASSSGAGGDTQYF
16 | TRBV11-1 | CASSELGSSGANVLTF
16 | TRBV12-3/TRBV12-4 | CASSRRGGSHPYEQYF
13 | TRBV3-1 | CASILRGEETQYF
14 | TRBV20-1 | CSARLAGGPSTQYF
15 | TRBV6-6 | CASSYNRVDSYEQYF
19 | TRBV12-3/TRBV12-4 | CASSSEPGLAGIPYNEQFF
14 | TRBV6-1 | CASSERQGSYGYTF
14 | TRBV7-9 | CASSLDSDVHGYTF
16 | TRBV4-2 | CASSQAIGSEGRYAYF
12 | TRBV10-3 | CAISDNQYGYTF
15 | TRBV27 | CASSLERRPYNEQFF
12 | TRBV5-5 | CASSLNLDEQYF
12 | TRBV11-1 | CACSLALETQYF
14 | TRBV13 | CASSWTGKGAEAFF
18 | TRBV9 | CASSPAGTSGGRADTQYF
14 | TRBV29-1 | CSVEGQGATNEQFF